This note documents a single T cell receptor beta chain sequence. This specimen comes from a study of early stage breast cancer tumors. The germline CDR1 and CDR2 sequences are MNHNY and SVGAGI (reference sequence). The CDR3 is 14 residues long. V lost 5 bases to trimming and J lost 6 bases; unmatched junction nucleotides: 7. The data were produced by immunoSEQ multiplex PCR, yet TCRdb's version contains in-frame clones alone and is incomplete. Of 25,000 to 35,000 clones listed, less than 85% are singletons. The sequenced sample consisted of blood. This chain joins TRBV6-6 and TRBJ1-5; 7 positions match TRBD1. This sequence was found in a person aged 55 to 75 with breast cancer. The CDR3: CASSDRVFGQPQHF. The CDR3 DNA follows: TGTGCCAGCAGTGACAGGGTCTTCGGTCAGCCCCAGCATTTT.